The 29 T cell receptor beta chains below all came from one sample that was sequenced in a study of shared clonotypes between healthy human individuals. TCRdb's copy holds only in-frame clones and misses some; the assay was immunoSEQ multiplex PCR. In the table there are some 790,000 clones, roughly 72% of which are singletons. Sequenced: memory CD4+ T cells sorted from blood. The subset denotes: CD45RA-negative fraction. Receptors originate from a woman in her twenties or thirties in good health.

With respect to this clone: The sample contains more than one DNA sequence encoding this CDR3. The chain links TRBV18 to TRBJ2-5; 11 bases agree with TRBD1. Germline assignment: CDR1 KGHSH and CDR2 LQKENI. The CDR3 runs 14 residues. V lost 4 bases and J lost 5; bases outside the gene matches: 3. DNA for the CDR3: TGTGCCAGCTCACAAGGACAGGGGGCCGAGACCCAGTACTTC. It yields the protein CASSQGQGAETQYF.

This chain joins TRBV10-3 and TRBJ2-7; 9 bases are a match to TRBD2. This CDR3 spans 15 amino acids. J lost 7 bases, V lost 5 bases, and 12 bases had no gene match. The germline gives CDR1 ENHRY, CDR2 SYGVKD. The CDR3 nucleotides read TGTGCCATCAGTCCTAGTGCGGGAGGGCCAGGTGAGCAGTACTTC. Translating gives CAISPSAGGPGEQYF.

For the CDR3, the DNA is TGTGCCATCAGTGTATCGGGCCGCGATGAGCAGTTCTTC. This translates into CAISVSGRDEQFF. This chain links TRBV10-3 with TRBJ2-1; D unclear. Deletions cut 4 bases from V and 8 bases from J, with 12 bases between. Germline lookup yields CDR1 ENHRY and CDR2 SYGVKD. The CDR3 consists of 13 residues.

DNA of the CDR3: TGTGCCAGCAGCTTAAGGCGGGAAGCCTACAATGAGCAGTTCTTC. Translating it yields CASSLRREAYNEQFF. The rearrangement links TRBV5-5 to TRBJ2-1, with D tentatively TRBD2 (6 bases). The V end was cut by 2 bases, the J end by 2 bases, with 11 bases between. The CDR3 consists of 15 residues. In germline, CDR1 is SGHKS, CDR2 YYEKEE (reference sequence).

This clone occurred once. The V call is TRBV7-9, the J call TRBJ1-4; unclear D gene. The CDR3 is 12 amino acids. The V gene's germline CDR1 is SEHNR and CDR2 FQNEAQ (reference sequence). With 9 bases removed from V and 5 bases from J, the gap between germline ends came to 10 bases. The CDR3 is CASRSQNEKLFF. For the CDR3, the DNA is TGTGCCAGTCGATCCCAGAATGAAAAACTGTTTTTT.

In its sample, this clone was seen a few times. This chain connects TRBV5-1 to TRBJ1-2; possible D gene TRBD1, 5 bases. Trimming removed 1 base at V and 7 bases at J, with 11 bases between. Germline CDR1 and CDR2: SGHRS and YFSETQ. The CDR3 spans 13 residues. The CDR3, as DNA: TGCGCCAGCAGCTTGACGGGGCAGGGTGGCTACACCTTC. It codes for CASSLTGQGGYTF.

This clone was recorded only once. The chain couples TRBV5-6 to TRBJ1-3; D unresolved. The CDR3 has 12 residues. Germline loops: CDR1 SGHDT, CDR2 YYEEEE. With 3 bases removed from V and 4 bases from J, the gap between germline ends came to 5 bases. The CDR3 nucleotides read TGTGCCAGCAGCTCTCTAGGAAACACCATATATTTT. Protein: CASSSLGNTIYF.

This clone was detected once. This specimen includes other DNA sequences encoding the same CDR3. The chain employs TRBV6-5 and TRBJ2-3; D gene ambiguous. Deletions cut 0 bases from V and 0 bases from J, with 7 bases between. The CDR3 consists of 15 residues. Germline V CDR1 and CDR2: MNHEY, SVGAGI. The CDR3 is CASSYSGSSTDTQYF. CDR3 DNA sequence: TGTGCCAGCAGTTACTCCGGATCTAGCACAGATACGCAGTATTTT.

The chain is built from TRBV27 and TRBJ2-1; TRBD2 matches 14 bases. This CDR3 comprises 14 residues. CDR1 is MNHEY and CDR2 is SMNVEV in the germline V gene (reference sequence). V lost 6 bases, J lost 8 bases, and 3 bases stayed unmatched. The CDR3 DNA reads TGTGCCAGCAGCTGGACTAGCGGGAGGCATGAGCAGTTCTTC. Its translation: CASSWTSGRHEQFF.

There are many counts of this clone. V gene TRBV18 combines with J gene TRBJ2-3; 10 positions agree with TRBD2. After removal of 5 bases from V and 5 bases from J, the junction contained 7 bases not matched to a gene. Germline assignment: CDR1 KGHSH and CDR2 LQKENI. This CDR3 contains 15 residues. CDR3: CASSSSGRVGDTQYF. The CDR3 DNA sequence: TGTGCCAGCTCATCCAGCGGGAGGGTTGGAGATACGCAGTATTTT.

This clone came up many times. The chain couples TRBV7-9 to TRBJ1-1, with D unresolved. The V end lost 5 bases, the J end lost 0 bases, and 7 bases lay between the germline ends. The length of the CDR3 is 13 residues. Germline loops: CDR1 SEHNR, CDR2 FQNEAQ (reference sequence). CDR3 residues: CASSALMNTEAFF. The CDR3 coding sequence is TGTGCCAGCAGCGCCCTAATGAACACTGAAGCTTTCTTT.

The chain has TRBV6-5 and TRBJ1-1, with D unclear. Trimming removed 0 bases at V and 4 bases at J, with 6 bases between. Per the germline V gene, CDR1 is MNHEY and CDR2 is SVGAGI. The CDR3 contains 13 residues. The CDR3 here is CASSYSRTTEAFF. The CDR3, as DNA: TGTGCCAGCAGTTACTCCCGGACCACTGAAGCTTTCTTT.

V is TRBV5-4 and J is TRBJ2-1, with 9 bases lining up with TRBD2. V was pared by 3 bases and J by 2 bases, with 3 bases of the junction left unmatched. The CDR3 has 15 amino acids. CDR1 and CDR2 (germline): SGHNT, YYREEE (reference sequence). The CDR3 nucleotides are TGTGCCAGCAGCTCTAGCGGGACCACCTACAATGAGCAGTTCTTC. It specifies CASSSSGTTYNEQFF. Supplemented by reference TRBV5-4 and TRBJ2-1, the full variable domain reads ETGVTQSPTHLIKTRGQQVTLRCSSQSGHNTVSWYQQALGQGPQFIFQYYREEENGRGNFPPRFSGLQFPNYSSELNVNALELDDSALYLCASSSSGTTYNEQFFGPGTRLTVL.

The CDR3 region is CASSDRTTPTYEQYF. CDR3 DNA sequence: TGTGCCAGCAGTGATCGGACCACCCCCACCTACGAGCAGTACTTC. V is TRBV6-1 and J is TRBJ2-7; D not certain. Germline CDR1 reads MNHNS; CDR2 reads SASEGT. This CDR3 is built from 15 residues. Trimming shortened V by 3 bases and J by 2 bases, and 14 bases separated the two germline ends.

The rearrangement uses TRBV5-6 and TRBJ1-2; D is uncertain. CDR1 SGHDT and CDR2 YYEEEE come from the germline V gene. With 4 bases removed from V and 6 bases from J, the gap between germline ends came to 28 bases. This CDR3 region has 18 residues. The CDR3 bases are TGTGCCAGCAGCACTGACACCACTCTGAGAGGGAGGCAGAATGGCTACACCTTC. It specifies CASSTDTTLRGRQNGYTF.

The chain links TRBV2 to TRBJ2-3; D ambiguous. The CDR3 runs 15 residues. The V and J ends lost 5 bases and 1 base respectively, with 13 bases between them. Germline values: CDR1 SNHLY, CDR2 FYNNEI. CDR3 amino acids: CASSQLSPGTDTQYF. CDR3 in DNA: TGTGCCAGCAGTCAACTGAGTCCAGGCACAGATACGCAGTATTTT.

The V gene is TRBV11-3, the J gene TRBJ2-1; D is perhaps TRBD1 (6 bases). The CDR3 spans 15 residues. Trimming pared 0 bases from V and 4 bases from J, leaving 10 bases between. CDR1 and CDR2 (germline): SGHNT, YENEEA. The CDR3 nucleotides are TGTGCCAGCAGCTTAGACTACACAGGGTACAATGAGCAGTTCTTC. Residues: CASSLDYTGYNEQFF.

The chain uses TRBV7-6 and TRBJ2-7, with D possibly TRBD1 on 6 matching bases. With 6 bases removed from V and 0 bases from J, the gap between germline ends came to 12 bases. The CDR3 is made up of 14 amino acids. CDR1 and CDR2 (germline): SGHVS, FNYEAQ. CDR3 in amino acids: CASSGTTASYEQYF. CDR3 DNA: TGTGCCAGCAGTGGGACAACCGCCTCCTACGAGCAGTACTTC.

In regard to this clone: The same CDR3 also results from other DNA sequences found in this sample. This rearrangement joins TRBV5-1 to TRBJ1-1, with D maybe TRBD1 (5 bases). Germline V gives CDR1 SGHRS, CDR2 YFSETQ. Trimming removed 0 bases from V and 5 bases from J, with 11 bases in between. This CDR3 comprises 14 residues. CDR3 nucleotides: TGCGCCAGCAGCTTGGGAGGGGTGGGGACTGAAGCTTTCTTT. It is translated as CASSLGGVGTEAFF.

Note on this clone: Other DNA sequences in this sample translate to the same CDR3. This chain connects TRBV5-1 to TRBJ2-5; no reliable D call. Germline CDR1 and CDR2: SGHRS and YFSETQ. The ends were cut back, 0 bases at V and 5 bases at J, with 11 bases in the middle. The CDR3 runs 14 residues. The chain's CDR3 is CASSLGGLEETQYF. In DNA form, the CDR3 reads TGCGCCAGCAGCTTGGGAGGCCTGGAGGAGACCCAGTACTTC.

The rearrangement uses TRBV5-1 and TRBJ2-1; 9 nucleotides align to TRBD2. The CDR3 extends over 15 amino acids. The junction had 9 bases not matched to a gene; V was cut back by 4 bases and J by 7 bases. Germline V CDR1 and CDR2: SGHRS, YFSETQ. The CDR3 sequence: CASSTGREGWNEQFF. CDR3 bases: TGCGCCAGCAGCACGGGGCGGGAGGGGTGGAATGAGCAGTTCTTC.

The chain is built from TRBV28 and TRBJ2-5, with D possibly TRBD1 on 6 matching bases. Germline CDR1 reads MDHEN; CDR2 reads SYDVKM. The CDR3 consists of 12 residues. Trimming took 7 bases from V and 4 from J, leaving 10 bases between them. The CDR3 reads CASTGVVETQYF. The CDR3 nucleotides are TGTGCCAGCACAGGGGTCGTAGAGACCCAGTACTTC.

As DNA, the CDR3 is TGTGCCAGCAGCTTAGCAGGGAAACATGGCTACACCTTC. Protein sequence: CASSLAGKHGYTF. V gene TRBV7-9 combines with J gene TRBJ1-2, with D unclear. The CDR3 sequence is 13 residues long. Trimming removed 0 bases at V and 6 bases at J, with 8 bases between. The germline V gene has CDR1 SEHNR and CDR2 FQNEAQ (reference sequence).

There are a few counts of this clone. The rearrangement uses TRBV18 and TRBJ2-1; D ambiguous. The V gene lost 0 bases and the J gene lost 0 bases, with 12 bases spanning the gap. The CDR3 has 17 residues. Germline V gene data show CDR1 as KGHSH and CDR2 as LQKENI. CDR3 bases: TGTGCCAGCTCACCACCGAGCGCCTACTCCTCCTACAATGAGCAGTTCTTC. It translates to CASSPPSAYSSYNEQFF.

The chain has TRBV28 and TRBJ2-7; 11 bases line up with TRBD1. Germline lookup yields CDR1 MDHEN and CDR2 SYDVKM. This CDR3 has 15 residues. V trimming: 5 bases; J trimming: 4 bases; junction bases outside the gene matches: 7. CDR3 in DNA: TGTGCCAGCAGTCCGGGGACAGGGGGTACATACGAGCAGTACTTC. Residues: CASSPGTGGTYEQYF. Supplemented by reference TRBV28 and TRBJ2-7, the full variable domain reads DVKVTQSSRYLVKRTGEKVFLECVQDMDHENMFWYRQDPGLGLRLIYFSYDVKMKEKGDIPEGYSVSREKKERFSLILESASTNQTSMYLCASSPGTGGTYEQYFGPGTRLTVT.

The chain carries TRBV5-1 and TRBJ2-5; D is undetermined. V was pared by 2 bases and J by 5 bases, with 13 bases between. CDR1 SGHRS and CDR2 YFSETQ come from the germline V gene. This CDR3 is 14 amino acids long. CDR3 in DNA: TGCGCCAGCAGCTTCGAATCCCAGTCGGAGACCCAGTACTTC. It codes for CASSFESQSETQYF.

This chain links TRBV19 with TRBJ2-2; 8 positions match TRBD1. From germline, CDR1 is LNHDA and CDR2 SQIVND (reference sequence). The CDR3 is 15 residues long. Unmatched junction bases numbered 2, after V lost 4 bases and J lost 1 base. The CDR3 DNA is TGTGCCAGTAGTACAACAGGGGGGAACACCGGGGAGCTGTTTTTT. Protein: CASSTTGGNTGELFF.

As for this clone: This specimen includes other DNA sequences encoding the same CDR3. The chain recombines TRBV7-9 with TRBJ1-5; the D gene is possibly TRBD1 (5 bases). This CDR3 has 15 amino acids. The germline V gene has CDR1 SEHNR and CDR2 FQNEAQ (reference sequence). V was shortened by 3 bases and J by 0 bases, with 9 bases between the two germline ends. The CDR3 DNA sequence: TGTGCCAGCAGCTTGGAGGGGCTTAGCAATCAGCCCCAGCATTTT. Translating gives CASSLEGLSNQPQHF.

This chain uses TRBV10-2 with TRBJ2-2; D unclear. The CDR3 extends over 13 amino acids. V was shortened by 0 bases and J by 7 bases, with 6 bases between the two germline ends. The germline gives CDR1 WSHSY, CDR2 SAAADI. CDR3 coding DNA: TGCGCCAGCAGTGAGTCGGAAAACGGGGAGCTGTTTTTT. Encoded protein: CASSESENGELFF.